This T cell receptor (beta chain) was captured in a study of T cell changes during pregnancy in multiple sclerosis. The CDR3 has 14 amino acids. V lost 0 bases, J lost 3 bases, and 5 bases stayed unmatched. CDR1 GTSNPN and CDR2 SVGIG come from the germline V gene (reference sequence). Profiling relied on immunoSEQ multiplex PCR, and the TCRdb table lists in-frame clones only, not all of them. The sample holds tens of thousands of clones, roughly nine tenths seen once. The chain joins TRBV30 to TRBJ2-7; 7 bases align to TRBD2. The receptor was isolated from a female donor with multiple sclerosis, enrolled in a pregnancy study. The sample was peripheral blood, taken in the first trimester of pregnancy. In nucleotides, the CDR3 is TGTGCCTGGAGTGTCGGGACTACTCACTACGAGCAGTACTTC. This sequence encodes CAWSVGTTHYEQYF.